Listed here are 22 T cell receptor beta chains from one sample, sequenced in a study of blood T cell repertoires in COVID-19. TCRdb's copy holds only in-frame clones and misses some; the assay was immunoSEQ multiplex PCR. The sample lists a few hundred thousand clones; 80% to 85% were seen once. Sequenced input: peripheral blood. Receptors originate from a person aged 65 to 85 with COVID-19, enrolled during active disease.

The chain is built from TRBV2 and TRBJ2-3; D gene unclear. Germline CDR1 reads SNHLY; CDR2 reads FYNNEI. V dropped 7 bases and J dropped 5 bases, with 13 bases sitting between them. The CDR3 consists of 13 residues. CDR3 bases: TGTGCCAGCAAGAGGATTTTGGTAGATACGCAGTATTTT. This translates into CASKRILVDTQYF.

This chain links TRBV10-3 with TRBJ1-1, with D tentatively TRBD1 (6 bases). The CDR3 consists of 13 residues. Between the trimmed V and J ends, which lost 7 bases and 2 bases, there was a span of 11 bases. Per the germline V gene, CDR1 is ENHRY and CDR2 is SYGVKD. The CDR3 DNA follows: TGTGCCATCAAGGACAGTAGTAACACTGAAGCTTTCTTT. Translated, it gives CAIKDSSNTEAFF.

The chain joins TRBV6-5 to TRBJ2-3, with 9 nucleotides matching TRBD1. This CDR3 is 16 amino acids long. Per germline, CDR1 MNHEY and CDR2 SVGAGI. The V segment lost 2 bases and the J segment 5 bases; nucleotides outside the gene matches: 8. CDR3 sequence reads: CASSYVRTGDLDTQYF. DNA for the CDR3: TGTGCCAGCAGTTACGTCAGGACAGGGGACTTAGATACGCAGTATTTT.

This chain links TRBV3-1 (or the pseudogene TRBV3-2) with TRBJ1-2; tentatively, D is TRBD1 (5 bases). The V gene's germline CDR1 is LGHDT and CDR2 YNNKEL (reference sequence). The CDR3 contains 16 residues. The ends were cut back, 1 base at V and 7 bases at J, with 19 bases in the middle. CDR3 DNA sequence: TGTGCCAGCAGCCAAGTATTTGGACCCCACAGGAGTGGCTACACCTTC. Protein: CASSQVFGPHRSGYTF.

The chain has TRBV7-8 and TRBJ1-3; 9 bases fit TRBD1. CDR3 size: 19 residues. Germline V gene data show CDR1 as SGHVS and CDR2 as FQNEAQ. The junction had 12 bases not matched to a gene; V was cut back by 3 bases and J by 0 bases. The DNA for the CDR3 is TGTGCCAGCAGCTTCACCCGACTCGGGACAGGGTACTCTGGAAACACCATATATTTT. It translates to CASSFTRLGTGYSGNTIYF.

The gene calls are TRBV24-1 and TRBJ1-1; 10 nucleotides line up with TRBD1. J lost 2 bases, V lost 7 bases, and 6 bases had no gene match. Germline assignment: CDR1 KGHDR and CDR2 SFDVKD. The CDR3 totals 15 residues. The CDR3 here is CATRPGQGFNTEAFF. CDR3 sequence (DNA): TGTGCCACCAGACCGGGACAGGGGTTTAACACTGAAGCTTTCTTT.

This sequence joins TRBV5-6 and TRBJ2-3; 10 bases are shared with TRBD2. CDR3 length equals 17 residues. The germline CDR1 and CDR2 sequences are SGHDT and YYEEEE. V was pared by 5 bases and J by 0 bases, with 9 bases of the junction left unmatched. The CDR3 region has the DNA TGTGCCAGCAGGGCCGGACTAGCGGATGTAAGCACAGATACGCAGTATTTT. Amino acid sequence: CASRAGLADVSTDTQYF.

The V and J genes are TRBV11-2 and TRBJ2-3; the D gene is possibly TRBD1 (5 bases). The V and J ends lost 5 bases and 0 bases respectively, with 12 bases between them. The CDR3 sequence is 15 residues long. Germline loops: CDR1 SGHAT, CDR2 FQNNGV. The CDR3 loop is CASSRNTGSTDTQYF. In nucleotides, the CDR3 is TGTGCCAGCAGCCGAAATACAGGAAGCACAGATACGCAGTATTTT.

V gene TRBV7-2 combines with J gene TRBJ2-2; D gene unclear. The germline V gene encodes CDR1 SGHTA and CDR2 FQGNSA. CDR3 size: 13 residues. V lost 5 bases and J lost 6, with 10 bases in between. CDR3 protein: CASSLAGAGELFF. Here the CDR3 DNA reads TGTGCCAGCAGCCTCGCCGGTGCCGGGGAGCTGTTTTTT.

The J gene is TRBJ2-2, the V gene TRBV30; 8 positions match TRBD1. CDR1 GTSNPN and CDR2 SVGIG come from the germline V gene (reference sequence). The V gene end was trimmed by 3 bases and the J gene end by 2 bases; junction bases not matched to a gene: 5. This CDR3 region has 15 residues. The CDR3 DNA is TGTGCCTGGAGCCGGGACAGGCTTAACACCGGGGAGCTGTTTTTT. This gives the protein CAWSRDRLNTGELFF.

J is TRBJ1-5 and V is TRBV7-2, with a tentative D call TRBD1 (5 bases). V dropped 0 bases and J dropped 4 bases, with 10 bases sitting between them. The CDR3 length is 15 residues. Germline lookup yields CDR1 SGHTA and CDR2 FQGNSA. The DNA for the CDR3 is TGTGCCAGCAGCTTAGCCGGGGGAACTAATCAGCCCCAGCATTTT. Its protein product is CASSLAGGTNQPQHF.

The chain has TRBV28 and TRBJ1-6; the D gene is possibly TRBD1 (6 bases). Trimming pared 4 bases from V and 14 bases from J, leaving 6 bases between. Per the germline V gene, CDR1 is MDHEN and CDR2 is SYDVKM. The CDR3 contains 10 residues. CDR3 in amino acids: CASSSGALHF. Written as DNA, the CDR3 is TGTGCCAGCAGTTCAGGGGCCCTCCACTTT.

This chain links TRBV5-1 with TRBJ2-1, with TRBD1 matching over 8 bases. J lost 8 bases, V lost 2 bases, and 9 bases had no gene match. The CDR3 contains 15 residues. From germline, CDR1 is SGHRS and CDR2 YFSETQ. The CDR3 DNA is TGCGCCAGCAGCTTAAACCAGGGGGCCGTTCATGAGCAGTTCTTC. It is translated as CASSLNQGAVHEQFF. The full variable domain, completed using reference TRBV5-1 and TRBJ2-1, is KAGVTQTPRYLIKTRGQQVTLSCSPISGHRSVSWYQQTPGQGLQFLFEYFSETQRNKGNFPGRFSGRQFSNSRSEMNVSTLELGDSALYLCASSLNQGAVHEQFFGPGTRLTVL.

This chain connects TRBV5-4 to TRBJ2-4; 7 bases match TRBD1. The CDR3 consists of 15 residues. Germline CDR1 SGHNT, CDR2 YYREEE (reference sequence). After removal of 4 bases from V and 7 bases from J, the junction contained 11 bases not matched to a gene. The CDR3 DNA follows: TGTGCCAGCAGCGTAAGACAGGGTATAGGCAACATTCAGTACTTC. Its protein is CASSVRQGIGNIQYF.

The chain carries TRBV29-1 and TRBJ1-1, with 9 bases that match TRBD1. CDR3 length: 14 residues. V shed 0 bases and J 4 bases; nucleotides not matched to a gene: 3. Germline V gene sequence: CDR1 SQVTM, CDR2 ANQGSEA. The CDR3 loop is CSVEEDRGVTEAFF. The CDR3 DNA reads TGCAGCGTTGAAGAAGACAGGGGGGTCACTGAAGCTTTCTTT.

The chain has TRBV27 and TRBJ1-6, with a possible D match to TRBD1 (5 bases). The germline V and J ends were trimmed by 8 bases and 10 bases, with 15 bases remaining between them. There are 13 residues in the CDR3. CDR1 and CDR2 (germline): MNHEY, SMNVEV (reference sequence). The CDR3 here is CASWGVTGSPLHF. The DNA for the CDR3 is TGTGCCAGCTGGGGGGTAACGGGGTCACCCCTCCACTTT.

CDR3 sequence reads: CASSARDVAQETQYF. Here the CDR3 DNA reads TGTGCCAGCAGCGCACGGGATGTGGCACAAGAGACCCAGTACTTC. The gene calls are TRBV7-8 and TRBJ2-5; D possibly corresponds to TRBD2 (5 bases). The CDR3 is made up of 15 amino acids. Trimming stripped 5 bases from V and 2 bases from J, with 15 bases between. Looked up from germline, CDR1 is SGHVS and CDR2 is FQNEAQ. The variable domain in full, with the rest retrieved from reference TRBV7-8 and TRBJ2-5, is GAGVSQSPRYKVAKRGQDVALRCDPISGHVSLFWYQQALGQGPEFLTYFQNEAQLDKSGLPSDRFFAERPEGSVSTLKIQRTQQEDSAVYLCASSARDVAQETQYFGPGTRLLVL.

The rearrangement uses TRBV19 and TRBJ2-3; 11 nucleotides agree with TRBD2. The junction had 5 bases not matched to a gene; V was cut back by 6 bases and J by 6 bases. The CDR3 spans 14 residues. Germline lookup yields CDR1 LNHDA and CDR2 SQIVND (reference sequence). CDR3 in amino acids: CASRTSGSLDTQYF. CDR3 nucleotide sequence: TGTGCCAGTAGAACTAGCGGGAGTTTGGATACGCAGTATTTT.

V usage is TRBV30 and J usage is TRBJ2-1; TRBD2 matches at 12 bases. Trimming cost V 5 bases and J 6 bases; bases outside gene matches: 2. The length of the CDR3 is 13 residues. Germline V gene data show CDR1 as GTSNPN and CDR2 as SVGIG (reference sequence). The CDR3 reads CAWEGLAGNEQFF. The CDR3 DNA is TGTGCCTGGGAGGGACTAGCGGGCAATGAGCAGTTCTTC.

The CDR3 reads CASSLAQGHGYTF. CDR3 DNA: TGTGCCAGCAGCTTAGCGCAGGGGCATGGCTACACCTTC. This chain connects TRBV7-2 to TRBJ1-2; weak D call: TRBD1 (6 bases). Germline CDR1 reads SGHTA; CDR2 reads FQGNSA. The CDR3 is made up of 13 amino acids. Trimming left V 0 bases short and J 6 bases short, with 8 bases between.

The chain joins TRBV4-1 to TRBJ2-5; TRBD2 is a possible D gene (5 bases). V lost 1 base to trimming and J lost 3 bases, with 9 bases between them. The CDR3 totals 14 residues. The germline V gene encodes CDR1 MGHRA and CDR2 YSYEKL. CDR3 DNA: TGCGCCAGCAGCCAAGCGGACTTGGAAGAGACCCAGTACTTC. Its translation: CASSQADLEETQYF.

The rearrangement uses TRBV6-2 or TRBV6-3 and TRBJ1-5; D gene unclear. Germline lookup yields CDR1 MNHEY and CDR2 SVGEGT. V dropped 2 bases and J dropped 8 bases, with 7 bases sitting between them. The CDR3 spans 12 residues. CDR3 DNA: TGTGCCAGCAGTTACCCTCTTAAGCCCCAGCATTTT. Residues: CASSYPLKPQHF.